Below, 23 T cell receptor beta chains from the same sample are listed, as sequenced in a study of early stage breast cancer tumors. Clones were read by immunoSEQ multiplex PCR, and TCRdb kept only the in-frame ones, dropping some. The table lists more than 7,500 clones, about 70% of them singletons. Sequenced sample: normal breast tissue next to the tumor. The receptors were gathered from a person in their sixties or seventies with breast cancer.

The V and J genes are TRBV5-1 and TRBJ2-7; 7 nucleotides agree with TRBD1. Germline CDR1 SGHRS, CDR2 YFSETQ. This CDR3 has 15 amino acids. Unmatched junction bases numbered 10, after V lost 5 bases and J lost 2 bases. Written as DNA, the CDR3 is TGCGCCAGCAGTTCCGGACAGGTGAACACCTACGAGCAGTACTTC. This sequence encodes CASSSGQVNTYEQYF.

The chain carries TRBV30 and TRBJ2-7, with D maybe TRBD2 (6 bases). Trimming removed 4 bases at V and 6 bases at J, with 16 bases between. The germline gives CDR1 GTSNPN, CDR2 SVGIG (reference sequence). The length of the CDR3 is 13 residues. CDR3 region: CAWTENLGGEQYF. The CDR3 region has the DNA TGTGCCTGGACGGAAAACCTCGGGGGCGAGCAGTACTTC.

The rearrangement links TRBV4-3 to TRBJ2-1; D may be TRBD2 (6 bases). This CDR3 is built from 16 residues. Germline V CDR1 and CDR2: LGHNA, YSLEER. V gave up 4 bases and J gave up 0 bases, with 13 bases separating them. The CDR3 DNA sequence: TGCGCCAGCAGCCCCCAAGCGGGCGTCTCCTACAATGAGCAGTTCTTC. Translating gives CASSPQAGVSYNEQFF.

This rearrangement joins TRBV9 to TRBJ2-6; D may be TRBD1 (6 bases). The germline CDR1 and CDR2 sequences are SGDLS and YYNGEE. Trimming took off 2 bases at V and 3 bases at J, with 21 bases between the two ends. The CDR3 contains 19 residues. CDR3 sequence: CASSVMTGMSMGGANVLTF. The DNA for the CDR3 is TGTGCCAGCAGCGTGATGACAGGCATGAGCATGGGTGGGGCCAACGTCCTGACTTTC.

The CDR3 region has the DNA TGTGCCACCGGGACAGGTTACACAGATACGCAGTATTTT. Translating it yields CATGTGYTDTQYF. The rearrangement links TRBV19 to TRBJ2-3; 8 bases are a match to TRBD1. The germline V gene has CDR1 LNHDA and CDR2 SQIVND (reference sequence). This CDR3 has 13 amino acids. Trimming cost V 10 bases and J 2 bases; bases outside gene matches: 5.

The rearrangement links TRBV19 to TRBJ2-7, with TRBD1 matching 10 bases. This CDR3 contains 15 residues. Germline V lookup: CDR1 LNHDA, CDR2 SQIVND (reference sequence). Germline trimming cut 6 bases from V and 4 bases from J; bases unmatched to any gene: 9. The CDR3 sequence is CASSETGGPLYEQYF. In DNA, the CDR3 is TGTGCCAGTAGCGAGACAGGGGGCCCTCTTTACGAGCAGTACTTC.

The chain joins TRBV5-5 to TRBJ1-5; possibly TRBD1 for D (6 bases). Per the germline V gene, CDR1 is SGHKS and CDR2 is YYEKEE (reference sequence). Between the trimmed V and J ends, which lost 5 bases and 4 bases, there was a span of 10 bases. CDR3 size: 13 residues. Here the CDR3 reads CASSLDSNQPQHF. CDR3 coding DNA: TGTGCCAGCAGTCTGGACAGTAATCAGCCCCAGCATTTT. Full variable domain (missing parts from reference TRBV5-5 and TRBJ1-5): DAGVTQSPTHLIKTRGQQVTLRCSPISGHKSVSWYQQVLGQGPQFIFQYYEKEERGRGNFPDRFSARQFPNYSSELNVNALLLGDSALYLCASSLDSNQPQHFGDGTRLSIL.

The genes are TRBV27 and TRBJ1-2; TRBD1 aligns across 12 bases. The V gene's germline CDR1 is MNHEY and CDR2 SMNVEV (reference sequence). J gave up 3 bases and V 0 bases, and 2 bases lay outside the gene matches. This CDR3 spans 16 amino acids. CDR3 sequence (DNA): TGTGCCAGCAGTTTATCAGGGACAGGGGGCGACTATGGCTACACCTTC. Translation: CASSLSGTGGDYGYTF.

This clone was observed a single time. The CDR3 nucleotides read TGTGCCAGCAGCCCAGTCGGGAATATCTACGAGCAGTACTTC. Residues: CASSPVGNIYEQYF. The rearrangement joins TRBV7-2 to TRBJ2-7; D may be TRBD2 (5 bases). Looked up from germline, CDR1 is SGHTA and CDR2 is FQGNSA. V was clipped by 5 bases and J by 3 bases, with 14 bases between them. The CDR3 extends over 14 amino acids.

This clone appeared a single time. The CDR3 protein is CASSPDSYTNQPQHF. DNA for the CDR3: TGTGCCAGCAGCCCGGACAGCTATACTAATCAGCCCCAGCATTTT. The chain links TRBV6-4 to TRBJ1-5; tentatively, D is TRBD1 (6 bases). Germline V gives CDR1 MRHNA, CDR2 SNTAGT. The CDR3 runs to 15 residues. V was shortened by 6 bases and J by 4 bases, with 16 bases between the two germline ends.

The chain combines TRBV7-9 with TRBJ2-6; D unresolved. V was shortened by 4 bases and J by 1 base, with 8 bases between the two germline ends. The length of the CDR3 is 15 residues. CDR1 SEHNR and CDR2 FQNEAQ come from the germline V gene (reference sequence). This CDR3 is CASSSVVSGANVLTF. Written as DNA, the CDR3 is TGTGCCAGCAGCTCGGTCGTATCTGGGGCCAACGTCCTGACTTTC. Full variable domain (rest looked up from reference TRBV7-9 and TRBJ2-6): DTGVSQNPRHKITKRGQNVTFRCDPISEHNRLYWYRQTLGQGPEFLTYFQNEAQLEKSRLLSDRFSAERPKGSFSTLEIQRTEQGDSAMYLCASSSVVSGANVLTFGAGSRLTVL.

CDR3 amino acids: CASSNLGTWNTGELFF. The CDR3 region has the DNA TGTGCCAGCAGCAACCTCGGGACATGGAACACCGGGGAGCTGTTTTTT. The V call is TRBV21-1, the J call TRBJ2-2; the D call TRBD1 from the table was never checked on the DNA. TRBV21-1 is a documented pseudogene. There are 16 residues in the CDR3.

This clone has only a few counts. The chain is built from TRBV6-1 and TRBJ2-1, with TRBD2 matching 9 bases. CDR3 length: 15 amino acids. Germline CDR1 and CDR2: MNHNS and SASEGT. The J segment lost 6 bases and the V segment lost 2 bases, leaving 5 bases of the junction unmatched. This chain's CDR3 is CASSEISGSFNEQFF. Here the CDR3 DNA reads TGTGCCAGCAGTGAAATTAGCGGGAGTTTCAATGAGCAGTTCTTC.

The chain joins TRBV7-2 to TRBJ2-2; D might be TRBD2 (5 bases). Trimming shortened V by 5 bases and J by 0 bases, and 7 bases separated the two germline ends. Germline assignment: CDR1 SGHTA and CDR2 FQGNSA. The CDR3 loop spans 14 amino acids. The CDR3 protein is CASSMGANTGELFF. CDR3 coding DNA: TGTGCCAGCAGCATGGGAGCGAACACCGGGGAGCTGTTTTTT.

Only a few counts were recorded for this clone. This chain links TRBV7-8 with TRBJ2-2; TRBD1 agrees at 7 bases. V lost 6 bases and J lost 5; bases outside the gene matches: 6. This CDR3 region has 14 residues. CDR1 is SGHVS and CDR2 is FQNEAQ in the germline V gene. The CDR3 loop reads CASSQTGKTGELFF. The CDR3 nucleotides are TGTGCCAGCAGTCAGACAGGGAAAACCGGGGAGCTGTTTTTT.

The chain couples TRBV5-1 to TRBJ2-7, with 8 bases aligning to TRBD1. The CDR3 is 16 residues long. V shed 4 bases and J 0 bases; nucleotides not matched to a gene: 9. Germline values: CDR1 SGHRS, CDR2 YFSETQ. CDR3: CASSTDRDRHSYEQYF. The CDR3 DNA follows: TGCGCCAGCAGCACGGACCGGGACAGGCACTCCTACGAGCAGTACTTC.

The chain uses TRBV7-8 and TRBJ2-1, with a tentative D call TRBD2 (7 bases). Looked up from germline, CDR1 is SGHVS and CDR2 is FQNEAQ. The germline V and J ends were trimmed by 5 bases and 9 bases, with 20 bases remaining between them. The CDR3 has 15 residues. This CDR3 reads CASSEGGVVNSEQFF. CDR3 sequence (DNA): TGTGCCAGCAGCGAAGGGGGGGTGGTCAATAGTGAGCAGTTCTTC. The full variable domain, completed using reference TRBV7-8 and TRBJ2-1, is GAGVSQSPRYKVAKRGQDVALRCDPISGHVSLFWYQQALGQGPEFLTYFQNEAQLDKSGLPSDRFFAERPEGSVSTLKIQRTQQEDSAVYLCASSEGGVVNSEQFFGPGTRLTVL.

This clone was seen more than once but under ten times. The gene calls are TRBV2 and TRBJ2-7; D might be TRBD2 (6 bases). The V gene lost 3 bases and the J gene lost 4 bases, with 19 bases spanning the gap. The germline V gene encodes CDR1 SNHLY and CDR2 FYNNEI. This CDR3 has 16 amino acids. The CDR3 here is CASSDSGGGRSYEQYF. The CDR3 nucleotides are TGTGCCAGCAGTGATAGCGGAGGTGGCAGGAGTTACGAGCAGTACTTC.

The chain couples TRBV30 to TRBJ2-7; no clear D. Per the germline V gene, CDR1 is GTSNPN and CDR2 is SVGIG (reference sequence). V lost 0 bases to trimming and J lost 12 bases, with 15 bases between them. The CDR3 has 12 residues. DNA for the CDR3: TGTGCCTGGAGTGTACCCCCCTCATTAGTGTACTTC. Encoded protein: CAWSVPPSLVYF. The full variable domain, rest sourced from reference TRBV30 and TRBJ2-7, is SQTIHQWPATLVQPVGSPLSLECTVEGTSNPNLYWYRQAAGRGLQLLFYSVGIGQISSEVPQNLSASRPQDRQFILSSKKLLLSDSGFYLCAWSVPPSLVYFGPGTRLTVT.

The chain couples TRBV25-1 to TRBJ1-2; D unresolved. In germline, CDR1 is MGHDK, CDR2 SYGVNS. V was cut by 8 bases and J by 4 bases, with 14 bases left in between. The CDR3 is 13 amino acids. The CDR3 bases are TGTGCCAGCTCGCCGGGATCCCTCTATGGCTACACCTTC. Encoded protein: CASSPGSLYGYTF.

The rearrangement uses TRBV2 and TRBJ1-1, with D maybe TRBD1 (5 bases). The CDR3 has 13 residues. The germline V gene has CDR1 SNHLY and CDR2 FYNNEI. V lost 4 bases and J 1 base, leaving 7 bases between the germline ends. In DNA form, the CDR3 reads TGTGCCAGCAGTGGGCAGGGGAACACTGAAGCTTTCTTT. Protein product: CASSGQGNTEAFF. The variable domain in full, completed from reference TRBV2 and TRBJ1-1, reads EPEVTQTPSHQVTQMGQEVILRCVPISNHLYFYWYRQILGQKVEFLVSFYNNEISEKSEIFDDQFSVERPDGSNFTLKIRSTKLEDSAMYFCASSGQGNTEAFFGQGTRLTVV.

The V call is TRBV27, the J call TRBJ1-2; 7 positions agree with TRBD1. Germline CDR1 MNHEY, CDR2 SMNVEV (reference sequence). The CDR3 length is 13 residues. V shed 6 bases, J shed 6 bases, and the junction held 7 bases outside the gene matches. The CDR3 sequence is CASSQGVGDGYTF. DNA for the CDR3: TGTGCCAGCAGCCAGGGGGTAGGAGATGGCTACACCTTC.

This clone has just a few counts. The chain employs TRBV4-3 and TRBJ1-5, with 7 positions matching TRBD1. Per germline, CDR1 LGHNA and CDR2 YSLEER. The J segment lost 0 bases and the V segment lost 0 bases, leaving 14 bases of the junction unmatched. The CDR3 consists of 20 residues. The DNA of the CDR3 is TGCGCCAGCAGCCAAGATTATGGGCGGGACAGCTTGTTTAGCAATCAGCCCCAGCATTTT. Protein: CASSQDYGRDSLFSNQPQHF.